Each of the 6 T cell receptor beta chains below was sequenced from the same sample in a study of control samples from healthy donors and cancer patients. Measured with immunoSEQ multiplex PCR; TCRdb has only the in-frame clones, and not every one. The table shows some 100,000 clones, with around 89% occurring only once. The specimen was blood. The receptor source for this set is a woman in her fifties or sixties in good health.

The chain links TRBV7-8 to TRBJ2-5; 9 nucleotides line up with TRBD2. The CDR3 is 15 amino acids. The V gene's germline CDR1 is SGHVS and CDR2 FQNEAQ. The trim removed 5 bases at V and 7 bases at J, leaving 11 bases unmatched. DNA of the CDR3: TGTGCCAGCAGCCGAGGGGTAGCGGGGGTTGGGACCCAGTACTTC. It yields the protein CASSRGVAGVGTQYF.

The chain carries TRBV19 and TRBJ2-3; 9 bases map to TRBD2. V was pared by 0 bases and J by 4 bases, with 8 bases of the junction left unmatched. This CDR3 region has 17 residues. From germline, CDR1 is LNHDA and CDR2 SQIVND (reference sequence). DNA for the CDR3: TGTGCCAGTAGTATAGATCGTCTAGCGGGGTATTCAGATACGCAGTATTTT. Translated, it gives CASSIDRLAGYSDTQYF.

The chain combines TRBV9 with TRBJ2-1; D is possibly TRBD1 (5 bases). The CDR3 contains 14 residues. The germline V gene has CDR1 SGDLS and CDR2 YYNGEE. With 0 bases removed from V and 7 bases from J, the gap between germline ends came to 11 bases. CDR3 sequence reads: CASSVGGGRNEQFF. The DNA of the CDR3 is TGTGCCAGCAGCGTAGGGGGCGGCAGGAATGAGCAGTTCTTC.

This chain links TRBV6-6 with TRBJ2-5, with unresolved D. Trimming stripped 0 bases from V and 5 bases from J, with 4 bases between. The CDR3 is 12 residues long. Looked up from germline, CDR1 is MNHNY and CDR2 is SVGAGI (reference sequence). This chain's CDR3 is CASSYSWETQYF. The CDR3 DNA follows: TGTGCCAGCAGTTACTCGTGGGAGACCCAGTACTTC.

The chain employs TRBV19 and TRBJ1-2; 12 nucleotides align to TRBD1. Germline-derived CDR1 and CDR2 are LNHDA and SQIVND (reference sequence). J was trimmed by 7 bases and V by 5 bases; bases with no gene match: 8. This CDR3 contains 15 residues. CDR3 nucleotide sequence: TGTGCCAGTAGTCTCCCGGGACAGGGGGCCCCTGGCTACACCTTC. This sequence encodes CASSLPGQGAPGYTF. Full variable domain (outside the CDR3, taken from reference TRBV19 and TRBJ1-2): DGGITQSPKYLFRKEGQNVTLSCEQNLNHDAMYWYRQDPGQGLRLIYYSQIVNDFQKGDIAEGYSVSREKKESFPLTVTSAQKNPTAFYLCASSLPGQGAPGYTFGSGTRLTVV.

The DNA of the CDR3 is TGTGCCAGCAGCTCCCAGGGGGCGCGCCACGAGCAGTACTTC. Translated, it gives CASSSQGARHEQYF. The V and J genes are TRBV7-2 and TRBJ2-7, with 8 bases lining up with TRBD1. The CDR3 totals 14 residues. The germline V gene encodes CDR1 SGHTA and CDR2 FQGNSA. Trimming took 4 bases from V and 5 from J; bases not matched to a gene: 7.